Listed below are T cell receptor beta chains from one sample, sequenced in a study of blood T cell repertoires in COVID-19. Clones were sequenced by immunoSEQ multiplex PCR, and TCRdb holds only the in-frame ones, with some missing. Of roughly 140,000 clones in the sample, approximately 84% were seen once. Material: peripheral blood. These receptors all come from a woman between 55 and 75 years old with acute or convalescent COVID-19. The CDR3 runs from the conserved cysteine through the conserved F or W. A D gene is named only where the DNA matches it firmly. Clone size is shown for a subset of rows, as once, few, many or a class of expanded clone.

v_gene	d_gene	abundance	j_gene	CDR3nt	CDR3aa
TRBV27	.	.	TRBJ1-5	TGTGCCAGCAGTTTGGGAAGGGGGAATCAGCCCCAGCATTTT	CASSLGRGNQPQHF
TRBV3-1/TRBV3-2	TRBD2	once	TRBJ2-3	TGTGCCAGCAGTTTAGGGACTAGCGGGAGTACAGATACGCAGTATTTT	CASSLGTSGSTDTQYF
TRBV11-2	TRBD1	.	TRBJ2-6	TGTGCCAGCAGCCTGAGGGGACAGGGGGCCAACGTCCTGACTTTC	CASSLRGQGANVLTF
TRBV28	.	once	TRBJ2-5	TGTGCCAGCCTCTCCCCCGGGGAGATCCACTTC	CASLSPGEIHF
TRBV29-1	.	.	TRBJ2-3	TGCAGCGTCCTACAGGGGACTCGCACAGATACGCAGTATTTT	CSVLQGTRTDTQYF
TRBV7-6	TRBD2	few	TRBJ2-3	TGTGCCAGCAGCATTACTAGCGTTGGCACAGATACGCAGTATTTT	CASSITSVGTDTQYF
TRBV6-4	TRBD1	once	TRBJ2-1	TGTGCCAGCAGTGTGGGGGCAGGGGGCCCCTACAATGAGCAGTTCTTC	CASSVGAGGPYNEQFF
TRBV28	TRBD2	few	TRBJ2-1	TGTGCCAGCAGTTTTATAGCGGGAGAGAGCAATGAGCAGTTCTTC	CASSFIAGESNEQFF
TRBV11-2	.	once	TRBJ2-1	TGTGCCAGCAGCGGCACCGGGACAACCCTTTACAATGAGCAGTTCTTC	CASSGTGTTLYNEQFF
TRBV19	.	.	TRBJ2-3	TGTGCCAGTAGGGTGGCAGGCGCAGATACGCAGTATTTT	CASRVAGADTQYF
TRBV18	TRBD1	.	TRBJ1-3	TGTGCCAGCTCACCCCTGGGTCAACAGGGGCGCGGAAACACCATATATTTT	CASSPLGQQGRGNTIYF
TRBV7-8	TRBD2	.	TRBJ2-3	TGTGCCAGCAGCTTACTGGGACTAGCGGGAACAGATACGCAGTATTTT	CASSLLGLAGTDTQYF
TRBV30	TRBD2	.	TRBJ2-5	TGTGCCTGGATCGGGGGAGGGGCGGGAGGAGGACAAGAGACCCAGTACTTC	CAWIGGGAGGGQETQYF
TRBV11-3	.	.	TRBJ2-1	TGTGCCAGCAGCTCCAACAGGGCCAATGAGCAGTTCTTC	CASSSNRANEQFF
TRBV6-5	TRBD1	few	TRBJ2-2	TGTGCCAGCAGTTTAGGACAGGGGGAGAAGACCGGGGAGCTGTTTTTT	CASSLGQGEKTGELFF
TRBV28	TRBD2	.	TRBJ2-7	TGTGCCAGCAGTTTTTCTAGCGGGACCGAGCCAATTCCCTACGAGCAGTACTTC	CASSFSSGTEPIPYEQYF
TRBV5-1	.	.	TRBJ1-2	TGCGCCAGCAGCTTGGGGAGCCGTACCACCTTCGGATCGACTCGGTATGGCTACACCTTC	CASSLGSRTTFGSTRYGYTF
TRBV7-2	TRBD1	few	TRBJ1-2	TGTGCCAGCAGCTTAATCGACAGGGGCTATGGCTACACCTTC	CASSLIDRGYGYTF
TRBV6-5	TRBD1	once	TRBJ1-1	TGTGCCACGACGTTAAACAGGGGGCGCTTCACTGAAGCTTTCTTT	CATTLNRGRFTEAFF
TRBV6-5	.	.	TRBJ2-7	TGTGCCAGCAGAGGACCCCCTGTGCGGGGAGGCGAGCAGTACTTC	CASRGPPVRGGEQYF
TRBV7-2	TRBD1	few	TRBJ1-5	TGTGCCAGCAGCTTAGCCGGACAGGGGGTTGATCAGCCCCAGCATTTT	CASSLAGQGVDQPQHF
TRBV5-1	TRBD2	once	TRBJ2-1	TGCGCCAGCAGCTCCCTGGCGGGAGCGCAGAATGAGCAGTTCTTC	CASSSLAGAQNEQFF
TRBV6-1	.	once	TRBJ2-1	TGTGCCAGCAGTGAAGCTCGATCCACTAACCTCTACAATGAGCAGTTCTTC	CASSEARSTNLYNEQFF
TRBV27	TRBD2	once	TRBJ2-1	TGTGCCAGCAGTTTAGGCGACAGTAAGCTTACTAGCGGGAGAATGAATGAGCAGTTCTTC	CASSLGDSKLTSGRMNEQFF
TRBV7-3	.	.	TRBJ2-7	TGTGCCAGCAGCTTATTCGGGAGTGAGCAGTACTTC	CASSLFGSEQYF
TRBV7-2	TRBD2	few	TRBJ2-7	TGTGCCAGCAGCTTAGCGCACGGGAGGTTCTACGAGCAGTACTTC	CASSLAHGRFYEQYF
TRBV10-3	TRBD2	.	TRBJ2-1	TGTGCCATCAGTGACGGGGGGTGGCAGTTCTTC	CAISDGGWQFF
TRBV29-1	TRBD2	.	TRBJ2-3	TGCAGCGTCCCCTTGACTAGCGGGTACGGGCTATTGAGCACAGATACGCAGTATTTT	CSVPLTSGYGLLSTDTQYF
TRBV7-8	TRBD2	.	TRBJ2-3	TGTGCCAGCAGCTTAGATTGGGGTAGCGGGAGGTATTTT	CASSLDWGSGRYF
TRBV19	.	once	TRBJ2-2	TGTGCCAGTAGTAATCAGGGCACCGGGGAGCTGTTTTTT	CASSNQGTGELFF
TRBV9	.	.	TRBJ2-2	TGTGCCAGCAGCGCCGACCCGGGTGACACCGGGGAGCTGTTTTTT	CASSADPGDTGELFF
TRBV5-4	.	few	TRBJ2-1	TGTGCCAGCAGCTTGGGAGCGGAGTACAATGAGCAGTTCTTC	CASSLGAEYNEQFF
TRBV12-3/TRBV12-4	.	.	TRBJ1-4	TGTGCCAGCAGTTTCGGGGGGACACTGTTTTTT	CASSFGGTLFF
TRBV7-8	TRBD2	.	TRBJ2-3	TGTGCCAGCAGCGCCCTTTTCGGGACTAGCGGGACCCGAGATACGCAGTATTTT	CASSALFGTSGTRDTQYF
TRBV7-6	.	.	TRBJ2-7	TGTGCCAGCAGCTATTCCGGCCTAGGGGTCTACGAGCAGTACTTC	CASSYSGLGVYEQYF
TRBV9	TRBD2	.	TRBJ2-1	TGTGCCAGCAGCGTAGCTACTAGAACTAGCGGAACCCGGGGCAATGAGCAGTTCTTC	CASSVATRTSGTRGNEQFF
TRBV5-4	TRBD2	.	TRBJ2-3	TGTGCCAGCAGCTTGGATTTTAGCGGGGCTAGCACAGATACGCAGTATTTT	CASSLDFSGASTDTQYF
TRBV27	.	.	TRBJ2-7	TGTGCCAGCAGTTTATCGGGACAACAGTACTTC	CASSLSGQQYF
TRBV28	.	.	TRBJ1-2	TGTGCCAGCAGTTTCGGCCCGGGTCCCTATGCTAACTATGGCTACACCTTC	CASSFGPGPYANYGYTF
TRBV30	TRBD1	.	TRBJ1-3	TGTGCCTGGAAACGGGACAGGACCTCTGGAAACACCATATATTTT	CAWKRDRTSGNTIYF